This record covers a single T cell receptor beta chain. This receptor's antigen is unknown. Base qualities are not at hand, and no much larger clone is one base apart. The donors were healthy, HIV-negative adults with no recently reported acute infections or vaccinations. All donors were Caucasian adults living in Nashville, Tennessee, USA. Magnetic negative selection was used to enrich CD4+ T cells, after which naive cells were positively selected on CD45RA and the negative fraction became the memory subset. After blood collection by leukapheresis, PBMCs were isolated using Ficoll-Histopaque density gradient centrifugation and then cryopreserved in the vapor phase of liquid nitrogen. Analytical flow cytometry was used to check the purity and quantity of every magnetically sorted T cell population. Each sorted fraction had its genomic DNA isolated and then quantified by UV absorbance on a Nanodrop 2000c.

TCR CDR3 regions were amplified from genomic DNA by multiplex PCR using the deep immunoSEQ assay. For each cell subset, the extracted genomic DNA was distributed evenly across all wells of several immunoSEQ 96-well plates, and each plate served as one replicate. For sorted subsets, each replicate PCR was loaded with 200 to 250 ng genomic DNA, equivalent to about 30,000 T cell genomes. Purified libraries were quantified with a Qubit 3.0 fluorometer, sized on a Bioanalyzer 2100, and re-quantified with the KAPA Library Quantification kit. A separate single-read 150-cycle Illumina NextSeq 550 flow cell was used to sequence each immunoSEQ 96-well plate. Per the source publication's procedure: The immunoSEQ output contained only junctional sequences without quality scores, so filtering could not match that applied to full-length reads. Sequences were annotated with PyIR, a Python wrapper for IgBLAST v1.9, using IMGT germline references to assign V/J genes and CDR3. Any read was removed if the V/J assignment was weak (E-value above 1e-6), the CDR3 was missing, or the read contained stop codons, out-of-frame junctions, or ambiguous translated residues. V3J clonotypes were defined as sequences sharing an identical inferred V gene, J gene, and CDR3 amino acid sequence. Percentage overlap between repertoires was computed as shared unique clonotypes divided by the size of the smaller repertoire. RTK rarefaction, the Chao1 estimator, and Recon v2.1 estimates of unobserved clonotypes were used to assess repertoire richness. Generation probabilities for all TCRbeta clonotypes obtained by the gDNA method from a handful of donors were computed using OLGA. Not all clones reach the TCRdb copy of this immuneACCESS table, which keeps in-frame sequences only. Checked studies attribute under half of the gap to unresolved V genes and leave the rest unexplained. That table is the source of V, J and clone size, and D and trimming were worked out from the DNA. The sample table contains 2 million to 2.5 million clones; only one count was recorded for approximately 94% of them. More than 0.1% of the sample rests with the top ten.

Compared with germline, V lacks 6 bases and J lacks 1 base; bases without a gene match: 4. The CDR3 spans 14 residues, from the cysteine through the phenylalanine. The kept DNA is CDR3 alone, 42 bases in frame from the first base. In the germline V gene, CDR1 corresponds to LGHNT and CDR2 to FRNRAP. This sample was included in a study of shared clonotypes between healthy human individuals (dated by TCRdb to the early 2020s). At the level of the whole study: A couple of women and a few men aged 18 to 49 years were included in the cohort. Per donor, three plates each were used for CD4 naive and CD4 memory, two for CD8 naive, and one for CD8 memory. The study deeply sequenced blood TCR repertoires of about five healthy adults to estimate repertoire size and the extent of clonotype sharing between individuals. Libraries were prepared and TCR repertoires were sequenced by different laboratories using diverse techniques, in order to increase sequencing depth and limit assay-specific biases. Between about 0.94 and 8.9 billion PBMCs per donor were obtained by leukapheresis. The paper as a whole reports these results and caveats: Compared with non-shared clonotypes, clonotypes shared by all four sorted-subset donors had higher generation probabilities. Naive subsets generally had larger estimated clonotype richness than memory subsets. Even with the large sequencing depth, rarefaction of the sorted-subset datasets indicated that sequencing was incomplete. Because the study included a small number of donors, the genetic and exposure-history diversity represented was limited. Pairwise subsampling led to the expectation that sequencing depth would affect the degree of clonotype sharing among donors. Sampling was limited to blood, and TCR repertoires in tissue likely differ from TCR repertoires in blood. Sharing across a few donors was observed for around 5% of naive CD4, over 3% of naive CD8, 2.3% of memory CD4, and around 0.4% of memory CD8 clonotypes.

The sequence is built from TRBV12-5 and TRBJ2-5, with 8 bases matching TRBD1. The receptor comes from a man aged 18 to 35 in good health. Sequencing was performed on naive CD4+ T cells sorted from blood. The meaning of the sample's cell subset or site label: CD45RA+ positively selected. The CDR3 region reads CASGNGQGQETQYF. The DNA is TGTGCTAGTGGCAACGGACAGGGCCAAGAGACCCAGTACTTC.